Below, one T cell receptor (beta chain) is given with its context. The data are from a study of blood T cell repertoires in COVID-19. Study-level background: Nucleic acid was either cDNA or gDNA, and it came from T cells, B-cell-depleted T cells, or PBMCs.

The V end was cut by 7 bases, the J end by 0 bases, with 15 bases between. Germline V CDR1 and CDR2: ENHRY, SYGVKD. The CDR3 runs to 15 residues. The table came from immunoSEQ multiplex PCR; TCRdb's copy has only in-frame clones and leaves some out. The sample carries approximately 94,000 clones, 75% to 95% recorded once. The source material was peripheral blood. The clonotype originates from a woman between 45 and 65 years old in a cohort sampled during active COVID-19. The chain carries TRBV10-3 and TRBJ1-1; tentatively, D is TRBD1 (5 bases). CDR3 region: CAITQGEAMNTEAFF. The CDR3 nucleotides read TGTGCCATCACTCAGGGTGAGGCTATGAACACTGAAGCTTTCTTT.